The clone carrying this TCR beta chain was counted between two and nine times. These data come from a study of cytomegalovirus exposure and HLA in healthy donors. Overall study context: The 500 to 750 first-cohort repertoires and the 100 to 150 validation repertoires shared the same platform, a later analysis reported.

Using immunoSEQ multiplex PCR, the repertoire was profiled, and TCRdb retains in-frame clones only, with some absent. The sample lists under 400,000 clones, more than 80% occurring once. The V gene's germline CDR1 is SNHLY and CDR2 FYNNEI. This CDR3 is built from 15 residues. Trimming stripped 0 bases from V and 5 bases from J, with 13 bases between. The V and J genes are TRBV2 and TRBJ1-1; no reliable D call. The sample taken for sequencing was PBMCs. The clonotype comes from a woman aged 18-35 years in good health and CMV-seronegative. The CDR3 coding sequence is TGTGCCAGCAGTGAAGCACTGGTCAGCGGGACTGAAGCTTTCTTT. Protein product: CASSEALVSGTEAFF.